This TCR beta chain was sequenced in a study of cytomegalovirus exposure and HLA in healthy donors. Researchers ran the PCR with 60 Vbeta and 13 Jbeta primers. Authors' methods: Around 12 million of about 80 million unique TCR beta chains were shared, per a later count. Sequenced by immunoSEQ multiplex PCR; TCRdb stores in-frame clones only, minus some. V and J calls and clone size are copied from that table; D and trimming were computed from the DNA. This table has roughly 120,000 clones, roughly 63% appearing once. Comment on this clone: The target antigen is unknown.

There are 14 residues in the CDR3. Germline V lookup: CDR1 MNHEY, CDR2 SMNVEV (reference sequence). V gave up 5 bases and J gave up 1 base, with 11 bases separating them. Study-wide results and limits: Associated with cytomegalovirus, according to the listing, were 150 to 200 TCR beta chains. Several of the most significant clusters appeared, in a later analysis, to be linked to common viral pathogens. Some V segments could not be told apart, so they were left out, TRBV6-2 and TRBV6-3 among them.

Sequenced: PBMCs. V gene TRBV27 combines with J gene TRBJ1-1; D is perhaps TRBD1 (6 bases). The sequence derives from a man aged 35 to 55 in good health and CMV-seropositive. As DNA, the CDR3 is TGTGCCAGCAGTGCGCCACAGGGGAACACTGAAGCTTTCTTT. Its protein product is CASSAPQGNTEAFF.